Presented here are 32 T cell receptor beta chains from one specimen sequenced in a study of long-term antiretroviral therapy in people with HIV. Survey level was the resolution at which the v3.0 immunoSEQ assay ran. Clones were sequenced by immunoSEQ multiplex PCR, and TCRdb holds only the in-frame ones, with some missing. Seen here are some 43,000 clones, 86% observed once, and the top ten hold roughly 5%. The material sequenced was unsorted PBMCs, taken 0.1 years before starting antiretroviral therapy. The receptors stem from a woman aged 50 to 65 with HIV.

The genes are TRBV10-3 and TRBJ1-1, with D unclear. V was clipped by 8 bases and J by 2 bases, with 3 bases between them. CDR1 and CDR2 (germline): ENHRY, SYGVKD. The CDR3 runs to 10 residues. This CDR3 is CAIGNTEAFF. The DNA of the CDR3 is TGTGCCATCGGAAACACTGAAGCTTTCTTT.

The CDR3, as DNA: TGTGCCAGCAGCGGAGGGACTAGCGGGGGCCGCTCCTACAATGAGCAGTTCTTC. Amino acid sequence: CASSGGTSGGRSYNEQFF. The chain combines TRBV7-9 with TRBJ2-1; the match to TRBD2 covers 14 bases. The CDR3 is 18 amino acids. Germline assignment: CDR1 SEHNR and CDR2 FQNEAQ (reference sequence). Trimming took 5 bases from V and 0 from J; bases not matched to a gene: 6. Combining the CDR3 with reference TRBV7-9 and TRBJ2-1 gives the whole variable domain DTGVSQNPRHKITKRGQNVTFRCDPISEHNRLYWYRQTLGQGPEFLTYFQNEAQLEKSRLLSDRFSAERPKGSFSTLEIQRTEQGDSAMYLCASSGGTSGGRSYNEQFFGPGTRLTVL.

The chain couples TRBV7-9 to TRBJ2-2; possibly TRBD1 for D (5 bases). The CDR3 totals 17 residues. V was cut by 1 base and J by 0 bases, with 12 bases left in between. Germline V gene data show CDR1 as SEHNR and CDR2 as FQNEAQ (reference sequence). The CDR3 DNA is TGTGCCAGCAGCTTAGATTTCACAGGTTCGAACACCGGGGAGCTGTTTTTT. Its protein product is CASSLDFTGSNTGELFF.

V and J are TRBV30 and TRBJ1-2; 7 bases map to TRBD1. The germline V gene has CDR1 GTSNPN and CDR2 SVGIG (reference sequence). This CDR3 has 12 residues. Here the CDR3 DNA reads TGTGCAAGAGGGGACACAGGGGCCCTTTCCACCTTC. It yields the protein CARGDTGALSTF.

The V and J genes are TRBV5-6 and TRBJ1-6, with TRBD1 identical over 8 bases. This CDR3 spans 15 amino acids. V gave up 4 bases and J gave up 3 bases; unmatched junction bases: 3. Looked up from germline, CDR1 is SGHDT and CDR2 is YYEEEE. CDR3 sequence (DNA): TGTGCCAGCAGCGTACAGGGGGTCTATAATTCACCCCTCCACTTT. It codes for CASSVQGVYNSPLHF. The complete variable domain, with remaining parts taken from reference TRBV5-6 and TRBJ1-6, reads DAGVTQSPTHLIKTRGQQVTLRCSPKSGHDTVSWYQQALGQGPQFIFQYYEEEERQRGNFPDRFSGHQFPNYSSELNVNALLLGDSALYLCASSVQGVYNSPLHFGNGTRLTVT.

V usage is TRBV7-7 and J usage is TRBJ1-1; no clear D gene. The germline gives CDR1 SSHAT, CDR2 FNYEAQ (reference sequence). This CDR3 is built from 12 residues. The CDR3 here is CARTRVNTEAFF. The CDR3 coding sequence is TGTGCTAGGACCCGGGTGAACACTGAAGCTTTCTTT.

This clone came up once. Sequence at one end of the junction differs from germline and may be a read error. Other DNA sequences from this sample encode an identical CDR3 as well. The genes are TRBV4-1 and TRBJ2-7; 7 bases agree with TRBD2. The germline gives CDR1 MGHRA, CDR2 YSYEKL. This CDR3 region has 15 residues. The CDR3 coding sequence is TGCGCCAGCAGCCAAGATGGGAGGGCCTCCTACGAACAGTACTTC. Amino acids: CASSQDGRASYEQYF.

This chain joins TRBV11-2 and TRBJ2-7; D is uncertain. Trimming cost V 4 bases and J 7 bases, with 11 bases left between them. CDR1 is SGHAT and CDR2 is FQNNGV in the germline V gene. The CDR3 totals 12 residues. CDR3 DNA: TGTGCCAGCAGCTCCCCCGGCTGGGAGCAGTACTTC. This encodes CASSSPGWEQYF. Filled out from reference TRBV11-2 and TRBJ2-7, the complete variable domain reads EAGVAQSPRYKIIEKRQSVAFWCNPISGHATLYWYQQILGQGPKLLIQFQNNGVVDDSQLPKDRFSAERLKGVDSTLKIQPAKLEDSAVYLCASSSPGWEQYFGPGTRLTVT.

This chain uses TRBV7-3 with TRBJ2-1, with no clear D. CDR3 size: 13 residues. The V end lost 1 base, the J end lost 5 bases, and 6 bases lay between the germline ends. The germline V gene encodes CDR1 SGHTA and CDR2 FQGTGA. CDR3 protein: CASSLSWDNEQFF. CDR3 bases: TGTGCCAGCAGCTTAAGCTGGGACAATGAGCAGTTCTTC. The full variable domain, its missing parts supplied by reference TRBV7-3 and TRBJ2-1, is GAGVSQTPSNKVTEKGKYVELRCDPISGHTALYWYRQSLGQGPEFLIYFQGTGAADDSGLPNDRFFAVRPEGSVSTLKIQRTERGDSAVYLCASSLSWDNEQFFGPGTRLTVL.

The rearrangement links TRBV5-6 to TRBJ1-1; D is unresolved. Germline values: CDR1 SGHDT, CDR2 YYEEEE. CDR3 length: 13 residues. Trimming shortened V by 2 bases and J by 7 bases, and 12 bases separated the two germline ends. The CDR3, as DNA: TGTGCCAGCAGCTTAAGCAGTGTTGGTGAAGCTTTCTTT. This sequence encodes CASSLSSVGEAFF. Drawing the rest from reference TRBV5-6 and TRBJ1-1, the complete variable domain is DAGVTQSPTHLIKTRGQQVTLRCSPKSGHDTVSWYQQALGQGPQFIFQYYEEEERQRGNFPDRFSGHQFPNYSSELNVNALLLGDSALYLCASSLSSVGEAFFGQGTRLTVV.

V gene TRBV5-1 combines with J gene TRBJ1-1, with D perhaps TRBD1 (6 bases). V dropped 4 bases and J dropped 1 base, with 11 bases sitting between them. Germline-derived CDR1 and CDR2 are SGHRS and YFSETQ. The CDR3 has 14 amino acids. The CDR3 nucleotides read TGCGCCAGCAGCCAGGACAGACAGAACACTGAAGCTTTCTTT. Protein: CASSQDRQNTEAFF.

This clone showed up just a few times. One junction end disagrees with the germline gene, perhaps due to a read error. The J gene is TRBJ2-3, the V gene TRBV6-6; 9 nucleotides match TRBD1. CDR3 length equals 15 residues. The germline V gene has CDR1 MNHNY and CDR2 SVGAGI (reference sequence). The chain's CDR3 is CASSTPGTGSSTRDF. The CDR3 DNA sequence: TGTGCCAGCAGCACCCCCGGGACAGGGTCTTCTACGCGGGATTTT.

The CDR3 DNA reads as TGTGCCAGCAGCGGGGGACAGGGAGTGACTGGGGCCAACGTCCTGACTTTC. Translation gives CASSGGQGVTGANVLTF. The chain is built from TRBV7-3 and TRBJ2-6; 9 bases map to TRBD1. This CDR3 contains 17 residues. Germline V gene data show CDR1 as SGHTA and CDR2 as FQGTGA. V was pared by 5 bases and J by 2 bases, with 7 bases of the junction left unmatched. Looking up the rest from reference TRBV7-3 and TRBJ2-6 gives the full variable domain: GAGVSQTPSNKVTEKGKYVELRCDPISGHTALYWYRQSLGQGPEFLIYFQGTGAADDSGLPNDRFFAVRPEGSVSTLKIQRTERGDSAVYLCASSGGQGVTGANVLTFGAGSRLTVL.

The chain has TRBV5-6 and TRBJ1-2; D ambiguous. There are 14 residues in the CDR3. The V end lost 0 bases, the J end lost 3 bases, and 9 bases lay between the germline ends. Germline V CDR1 and CDR2: SGHDT, YYEEEE. This CDR3 reads CASSLVRGDYGYTF. The CDR3 region has the DNA TGTGCCAGCAGCTTGGTTCGGGGAGACTATGGCTACACCTTC.

This chain connects TRBV19 to TRBJ2-3; 7 nucleotides agree with TRBD2. CDR1 and CDR2 (germline): LNHDA, SQIVND (reference sequence). The CDR3 contains 15 residues. The junction had 7 bases not matched to a gene; V was cut back by 3 bases and J by 4 bases. This CDR3 is CASSMGGGGADTQYF. CDR3 coding DNA: TGTGCCAGTAGTATGGGCGGCGGGGGTGCAGATACGCAGTATTTT.

The chain couples TRBV19 to TRBJ1-6, with D tentatively TRBD1 (5 bases). V shed 10 bases and J shed 8 bases, with 18 bases lying between them. Germline V gene data show CDR1 as LNHDA and CDR2 as SQIVND (reference sequence). The CDR3 covers 14 residues. The CDR3, as DNA: TGTGCCACTTGCCCCCACGGGACGTATTCACCCCTCCACTTT. It translates to CATCPHGTYSPLHF.

V and J are TRBV7-8 and TRBJ2-5; D may be TRBD2 (6 bases). The CDR3 is 15 amino acids. Germline V gene lookup returns CDR1 SGHVS and CDR2 FQNEAQ. V was clipped by 7 bases and J by 5 bases, with 20 bases between them. Here the CDR3 reads CASTRTKGRTETQYF. The CDR3 DNA follows: TGTGCCAGCACCCGAACAAAAGGGAGGACCGAGACCCAGTACTTC.

The J gene is TRBJ1-1, the V gene TRBV7-2; D not certain. The germline gives CDR1 SGHTA, CDR2 FQGNSA. V lost 0 bases to trimming and J lost 4 bases, with 9 bases between them. This CDR3 spans 14 amino acids. CDR3: CASSLAAGSTEAFF. The CDR3 DNA reads TGTGCCAGCAGCTTAGCGGCGGGGAGCACTGAAGCTTTCTTT.

The chain combines TRBV5-5 with TRBJ1-1; TRBD1 might be the D (6 bases). V lost 0 bases to trimming and J lost 3 bases, with 12 bases between them. The CDR3 loop spans 15 amino acids. The germline V gene has CDR1 SGHKS and CDR2 YYEKEE (reference sequence). In DNA form, the CDR3 reads TGTGCCAGCAGCTTGGTTGCAGGGGTGGACACTGAAGCTTTCTTT. Residues: CASSLVAGVDTEAFF.

The V gene is TRBV6-1, the J gene TRBJ2-3; 9 positions match TRBD1. The germline V gene has CDR1 MNHNS and CDR2 SASEGT. After removal of 6 bases from V and 7 bases from J, the junction contained 11 bases not matched to a gene. CDR3 size: 15 residues. CDR3 protein: CASRGTGNTGYTQYF. As DNA, the CDR3 is TGTGCCAGCAGAGGGACAGGGAATACGGGCTATACGCAGTATTTT.

The chain uses TRBV7-8 and TRBJ1-5; TRBD1 is a possible D gene (5 bases). The V gene lost 4 bases and the J gene lost 4 bases, with 14 bases spanning the gap. CDR1 is SGHVS and CDR2 is FQNEAQ in the germline V gene. This CDR3 is 15 amino acids long. The CDR3 is CASSSREHQNQPQHF. The CDR3 nucleotides read TGTGCCAGCAGCTCCAGGGAGCACCAAAATCAGCCCCAGCATTTT.

This chain connects TRBV6-6 to TRBJ2-5; D might be TRBD2 (5 bases). CDR3 length equals 13 residues. Trimming shortened V by 6 bases and J by 1 base, and 9 bases separated the two germline ends. In germline, CDR1 is MNHNY, CDR2 SVGAGI (reference sequence). CDR3 in DNA: TGTGCCAGCAGCCGCGGGTCCCAAGAGACCCAGTACTTC. Translated: CASSRGSQETQYF.

The genes are TRBV10-3 and TRBJ1-1; D might be TRBD1 (5 bases). V lost 2 bases and J 7 bases, leaving 8 bases between the germline ends. The CDR3 spans 12 residues. Germline V gene sequence: CDR1 ENHRY, CDR2 SYGVKD. CDR3 in amino acids: CAISEGTGEAFF. The CDR3 nucleotides are TGTGCCATCAGTGAGGGTACAGGTGAAGCTTTCTTT.

The genes are TRBV11-2 and TRBJ2-2; a weak D match, TRBD2 (5 bases). The CDR3 contains 15 residues. Trimming removed 5 bases from V and 7 bases from J, with 17 bases in between. Germline-derived CDR1 and CDR2 are SGHAT and FQNNGV. The CDR3 loop reads CASSPQGRADGELFF. CDR3 DNA: TGTGCCAGCAGCCCCCAAGGCAGAGCGGACGGGGAGCTGTTTTTT.

As DNA, the CDR3 is TGTGCCAGCAGCTTAGATCGGGCACAAGATACGCAGTATTTT. Amino acids: CASSLDRAQDTQYF. J is TRBJ2-3 and V is TRBV7-2; D gene ambiguous. V was cut by 1 base and J by 5 bases, with 10 bases left in between. Germline loops: CDR1 SGHTA, CDR2 FQGNSA. This CDR3 is built from 14 residues. The full variable domain, with the rest looked up from reference TRBV7-2 and TRBJ2-3, is GAGVSQSPSNKVTEKGKDVELRCDPISGHTALYWYRQSLGQGLEFLIYFQGNSAPDKSGLPSDRFSAERTGGSVSTLTIQRTQQEDSAVYLCASSLDRAQDTQYFGPGTRLTVL.

The chain links TRBV5-1 to TRBJ2-7; 7 bases fit TRBD2. CDR3 size: 16 residues. Trimming removed 0 bases from V and 4 bases from J; junction bases left unmatched: 10. CDR1 and CDR2 from the germline V gene are SGHRS and YFSETQ. CDR3 sequence: CASSLAPETSIYEQYF. CDR3 bases: TGCGCCAGCAGCTTGGCGCCGGAGACTAGCATTTACGAGCAGTACTTC.

This clone came up a few times. CDR3 loop: CAFRQGIQPQHF. CDR3 nucleotides: TGTGCCTTTAGACAGGGTATTCAGCCCCAGCATTTT. The genes are TRBV30 and TRBJ1-5, with TRBD1 identical over 7 bases. The CDR3 length is 12 residues. CDR1 is GTSNPN and CDR2 is SVGIG in the germline V gene (reference sequence). With 7 bases clipped from V and 6 bases from J, the junction kept 6 bases outside the gene matches.

This clone was seen once. This chain connects TRBV12-2 to TRBJ2-1. TRBV12-2 represents a pseudogene. CDR3 size: 18 residues. The CDR3 nucleotides read TGTGCAAGTCGCCCCTGGACTTGTGGGGGAAGGATTTACAATGAGCAGTTCTTC. Protein product: CASRPWTCGGRIYNEQFF.

The rearrangement links TRBV6-4 to TRBJ1-2, with TRBD1 identical over 7 bases. Germline values: CDR1 MRHNA, CDR2 SNTAGT. The V gene end was trimmed by 6 bases and the J gene end by 7 bases; junction bases not matched to a gene: 14. The length of the CDR3 is 15 residues. The DNA for the CDR3 is TGTGCCAGCAGCCCTGGGCTAGGGGGCCGGGGTGGCTACACCTTC. Its translation: CASSPGLGGRGGYTF.

The count of this clone is one. The genes are TRBV19 and TRBJ2-7, with 10 nucleotides matching TRBD1. Germline CDR1 reads LNHDA; CDR2 reads SQIVND (reference sequence). Trimming cost V 3 bases and J 0 bases; bases outside gene matches: 2. The CDR3 is 15 residues long. CDR3 DNA: TGTGCCAGTAGTATGGGACAGGGGTTCTCCTACGAGCAGTACTTC. It specifies CASSMGQGFSYEQYF. Together with reference TRBV19 and TRBJ2-7, the CDR3 gives the full variable domain: DGGITQSPKYLFRKEGQNVTLSCEQNLNHDAMYWYRQDPGQGLRLIYYSQIVNDFQKGDIAEGYSVSREKKESFPLTVTSAQKNPTAFYLCASSMGQGFSYEQYFGPGTRLTVT.

For the CDR3, the DNA is TGTGCCAGCAGTTTGGGGGGTTCCGGGGCCAACGTCCTGACTTTC. Translation: CASSLGGSGANVLTF. The chain uses TRBV28 and TRBJ2-6; the D gene is possibly TRBD2 (6 bases). Trimming cost V 3 bases and J 4 bases, with 10 bases left between them. The CDR3 is 15 residues long. CDR1 and CDR2 (germline): MDHEN, SYDVKM. The full variable domain, its missing parts supplied by reference TRBV28 and TRBJ2-6, is DVKVTQSSRYLVKRTGEKVFLECVQDMDHENMFWYRQDPGLGLRLIYFSYDVKMKEKGDIPEGYSVSREKKERFSLILESASTNQTSMYLCASSLGGSGANVLTFGAGSRLTVL.

V and J are TRBV5-5 and TRBJ1-6; D uncertain. The CDR3 totals 12 residues. CDR1 SGHKS and CDR2 YYEKEE come from the germline V gene (reference sequence). Trimming cost V 4 bases and J 6 bases, with 5 bases left between them. DNA of the CDR3: TGTGCCAGCAGCGTTCTTAATTCACCCCTCCACTTT. This codes for CASSVLNSPLHF. The whole variable domain, remainder taken from reference TRBV5-5 and TRBJ1-6, is DAGVTQSPTHLIKTRGQQVTLRCSPISGHKSVSWYQQVLGQGPQFIFQYYEKEERGRGNFPDRFSARQFPNYSSELNVNALLLGDSALYLCASSVLNSPLHFGNGTRLTVT.